These 9 T cell receptor beta chains share one sample of origin, sequenced in a study of shared clonotypes between healthy human individuals. Produced via immunoSEQ multiplex PCR; TCRdb's table is partial and in-frame only. The sample records more than 2 million clones, about 95% being singletons. The source material was naive CD4+ T cells sorted from blood. Stated subset: CD45RA+ positively selected. Source of these receptors: a man aged 18 to 30 in good health.

This chain uses TRBV4-3 with TRBJ2-5; D call uncertain. Germline CDR1 is LGHNA and CDR2 is YSLEER. V lost 6 bases to trimming and J lost 5 bases, with 19 bases between them. This CDR3 has 15 amino acids. CDR3 region: CASSRFTGSGETQYF. The CDR3 DNA is TGCGCCAGCAGTCGATTTACTGGCAGTGGGGAGACCCAGTACTTC.

This clone was recorded a few times. Written as DNA, the CDR3 is TGTGCCAGCAGCGTCTCCCGGGACAACTACGAGCAGTACTTC. This encodes CASSVSRDNYEQYF. This chain joins TRBV7-6 and TRBJ2-7, with a possible D match to TRBD1 (6 bases). The CDR3 length is 14 residues. V was cut by 5 bases and J by 3 bases, with 14 bases left in between. The germline CDR1 and CDR2 sequences are SGHVS and FNYEAQ.

This clone was observed a single time. The rearrangement uses TRBV10-3 and TRBJ2-2; 7 bases agree with TRBD2. After removal of 9 bases from V and 0 bases from J, the junction contained 4 bases not matched to a gene. The CDR3 totals 14 residues. The V gene's germline CDR1 is ENHRY and CDR2 SYGVKD. CDR3 bases: TGTGCCATTACTAGCGACACGAACACCGGGGAGCTGTTTTTT. Its translation: CAITSDTNTGELFF.

The chain has TRBV6-1 and TRBJ1-5; D perhaps matches TRBD1 (5 bases). The CDR3 sequence is 13 residues long. CDR1 is MNHNS, CDR2 SASEGT, per germline. Trimming cost V 8 bases and J 3 bases, with 11 bases left between them. The DNA of the CDR3 is TGTGCCAGCGTGGGGGACCTCAATCAGCCCCAGCATTTT. Translation: CASVGDLNQPQHF.

This CDR3 reads CAWSVYSPATNEKLFF. The DNA for the CDR3 is TGTGCCTGGAGTGTATACTCCCCGGCAACTAATGAAAAACTGTTTTTT. The chain joins TRBV30 to TRBJ1-4; D is ambiguous. This CDR3 is 16 amino acids long. CDR1 and CDR2 from the germline V gene are GTSNPN and SVGIG (reference sequence). Trimming shortened V by 0 bases and J by 0 bases, and 11 bases separated the two germline ends.

The rearrangement links TRBV19 to TRBJ2-3; 10 positions agree with TRBD2. V lost 0 bases and J lost 4; bases outside the gene matches: 7. The CDR3 spans 17 residues. Germline CDR1 LNHDA, CDR2 SQIVND (reference sequence). The CDR3 region has the DNA TGTGCCAGTAGTATAGAGGCTAGCGGGAGCAGCGCAGATACGCAGTATTTT. Protein sequence: CASSIEASGSSADTQYF.

The V and J genes are TRBV2 and TRBJ2-7, with unresolved D. This CDR3 has 10 residues. Between the trimmed V and J ends, which lost 8 bases and 3 bases, there was a span of 5 bases. Germline CDR1 is SNHLY and CDR2 is FYNNEI. CDR3 loop: CASGDYEQYF. CDR3 nucleotides: TGTGCCAGCGGGGACTACGAGCAGTACTTC.

The V and J genes are TRBV6-1 and TRBJ2-7, with 7 bases identical to TRBD1. V shed 5 bases, J shed 3 bases, and the junction held 7 bases outside the gene matches. This CDR3 spans 14 amino acids. CDR1 and CDR2 (germline): MNHNS, SASEGT. Here the CDR3 DNA reads TGTGCCAGCAGTACCGGGACAGCAGTCTACGAGCAGTACTTC. Amino acid sequence: CASSTGTAVYEQYF.

About this clone itself: Other DNA sequences in the same sample also yield this CDR3. The chain carries TRBV28 and TRBJ1-1, with unresolved D. The CDR3 runs 13 residues. The germline CDR1 and CDR2 sequences are MDHEN and SYDVKM. Trimming took 3 bases from V and 1 from J, leaving 6 bases between them. The chain's CDR3 is CASSLPGNTEAFF. For the CDR3, the DNA is TGTGCCAGCAGTTTGCCAGGGAACACTGAAGCTTTCTTT.